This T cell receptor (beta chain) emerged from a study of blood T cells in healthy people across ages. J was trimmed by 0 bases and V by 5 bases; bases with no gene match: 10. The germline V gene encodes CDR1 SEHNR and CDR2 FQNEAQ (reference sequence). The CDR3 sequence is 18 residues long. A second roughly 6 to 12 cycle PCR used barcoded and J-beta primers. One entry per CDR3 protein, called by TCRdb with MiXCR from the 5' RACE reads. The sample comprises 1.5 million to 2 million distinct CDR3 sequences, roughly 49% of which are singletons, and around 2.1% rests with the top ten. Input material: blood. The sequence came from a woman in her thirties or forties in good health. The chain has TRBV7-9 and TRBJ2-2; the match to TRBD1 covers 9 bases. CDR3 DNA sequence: TGTGCCAGCAGCGCCGGACAGGGGCTAGCATCGAACACCGGGGAGCTGTTTTTT. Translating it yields CASSAGQGLASNTGELFF. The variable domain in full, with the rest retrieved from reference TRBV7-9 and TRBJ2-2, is DTGVSQNPRHKITKRGQNVTFRCDPISEHNRLYWYRQTLGQGPEFLTYFQNEAQLEKSRLLSDRFSAERPKGSFSTLEIQRTEQGDSAMYLCASSAGQGLASNTGELFFGEGSRLTVL.